This T cell receptor (beta chain) was documented in a study of a mutant IDH1 vaccine in newly diagnosed glioma. Study in general: Radiotherapy alone preceded vaccination by 4-6 weeks; alternatively, vaccination started with temozolomide cycles. The earlier regimen, radiotherapy, temozolomide, or both, was most often both.

Germline values: CDR1 SEHNR, CDR2 FQNEAQ (reference sequence). V lost 0 bases to trimming and J lost 2 bases, with 11 bases between them. The CDR3 length is 16 residues. Time point of the sample: week 11, during vaccination. One vaccine dose held 300 ug of mutant IDH1 20-mer peptide and came with topical imiquimod. Sequenced by immunoSEQ multiplex PCR; TCRdb stores in-frame clones only, minus some. The data contain approximately 110,000 clones, 85% to 90% of them singletons. Concerning this clone itself: Its target is not known.

Study-wide points: Changes to the top peripheral T cell clonotypes appeared unrelated to pseudoprogression.

The chain couples TRBV7-9 to TRBJ2-1; no definite D call. The specimen was PBMCs, collected from a glioma patient whose treatment included an IDH1 peptide vaccine. The receptor comes from a woman aged 45-60 years with glioma. The CDR3 nucleotides read TGTGCCAGCAGCTTAGCGGGTCAGGCTCCCTACAATGAGCAGTTCTTC. As protein: CASSLAGQAPYNEQFF.